The 27 T cell receptor beta chains reported below all come from one sample, sequenced in a study of blood T cell repertoires in COVID-19. TCRdb's table, derived via immunoSEQ multiplex PCR, lists solely in-frame clones and lacks some. The top ten hold 23% of the sample, which has roughly 71,000 clones, 85% seen once. The material sequenced was peripheral blood. These TCRs come from a man aged 50-59 years with acute or convalescent COVID-19.

The chain has TRBV2 and TRBJ1-5, with D unresolved. Germline assignment: CDR1 SNHLY and CDR2 FYNNEI. V shed 6 bases and J shed 0 bases, with 6 bases lying between them. The CDR3 runs to 13 residues. The CDR3 here is CASSELSNQPQHF. The CDR3 region has the DNA TGTGCCAGCAGCGAACTTAGCAATCAGCCCCAGCATTTT.

This clone was observed a single time. This sequence joins TRBV29-1 and TRBJ2-3; 8 bases line up with TRBD1. The CDR3 spans 13 residues. Germline values: CDR1 SQVTM, CDR2 ANQGSEA. The J segment lost 5 bases and the V segment lost 5 bases, leaving 6 bases of the junction unmatched. The CDR3 reads CSVRTGGLDTQYF. In DNA, the CDR3 is TGCAGCGTTCGAACAGGGGGTCTAGATACGCAGTATTTT.

This sequence joins TRBV24-1 and TRBJ2-5, with 7 bases identical to TRBD2. The CDR3 extends over 12 amino acids. Losses at the gene ends were 4 bases for V and 6 bases for J; bases not matched to a gene: 1. From germline, CDR1 is KGHDR and CDR2 SFDVKD. Written as DNA, the CDR3 is TGTGCCACCAGTGAAGGGACTAAGACCCAGTACTTC. It encodes CATSEGTKTQYF.

The J gene is TRBJ1-2, the V gene TRBV5-6; D is possibly TRBD1 (5 bases). Trimming shortened V by 3 bases and J by 5 bases, and 26 bases separated the two germline ends. Germline V CDR1 and CDR2: SGHDT, YYEEEE. The CDR3 extends over 18 amino acids. DNA for the CDR3: TGTGCCAGCAGCTCATACTCGTTGGGCAGGGCGAAGAGTTATGGCTACACCTTC. Residues: CASSSYSLGRAKSYGYTF.

The gene calls are TRBV7-9 and TRBJ1-1; tentatively, D is TRBD1 (5 bases). Germline assignment: CDR1 SEHNR and CDR2 FQNEAQ (reference sequence). V lost 5 bases, J lost 11 bases, and 27 bases lay in between. The CDR3 runs 16 residues. CDR3 sequence reads: CASSRPTPGSSGGAFF. CDR3 bases: TGTGCCAGCAGCCGACCCACGCCCGGATCGTCGGGGGGGGCTTTCTTT.

The rearrangement joins TRBV5-1 to TRBJ1-1, with TRBD1 identical over 8 bases. Germline loops: CDR1 SGHRS, CDR2 YFSETQ. CDR3 length equals 17 residues. The J segment lost 6 bases and the V segment lost 2 bases, leaving 15 bases of the junction unmatched. The CDR3 spells CASSFYPLGQGEAEAFF. CDR3 in DNA: TGCGCCAGCAGCTTTTACCCTTTAGGACAGGGAGAAGCTGAAGCTTTCTTT.

The gene calls are TRBV5-6 and TRBJ2-7; weak D call: TRBD1 (5 bases). The CDR3 extends over 15 amino acids. Trimming left V 0 bases short and J 0 bases short, with 10 bases between. Germline CDR1 reads SGHDT; CDR2 reads YYEEEE. The CDR3 protein is CASSLVQGFSYEQYF. CDR3 DNA sequence: TGTGCCAGCAGCTTGGTCCAGGGCTTCTCCTACGAGCAGTACTTC.

The chain employs TRBV2 and TRBJ2-5, with TRBD1 matching 7 bases. The J segment lost 1 base and the V segment lost 3 bases, leaving 5 bases of the junction unmatched. CDR1 and CDR2 from the germline V gene are SNHLY and FYNNEI. This CDR3 is built from 15 residues. CDR3 in amino acids: CASSDVGTVQETQYF. The DNA of the CDR3 is TGTGCCAGCAGTGATGTGGGGACAGTCCAAGAGACCCAGTACTTC. Looking up the rest from reference TRBV2 and TRBJ2-5 gives the full variable domain: EPEVTQTPSHQVTQMGQEVILRCVPISNHLYFYWYRQILGQKVEFLVSFYNNEISEKSEIFDDQFSVERPDGSNFTLKIRSTKLEDSAMYFCASSDVGTVQETQYFGPGTRLLVL.

This clone has a single count. The chain couples TRBV28 to TRBJ2-7; tentatively, D is TRBD1 (5 bases). From germline, CDR1 is MDHEN and CDR2 SYDVKM. The CDR3 loop spans 14 amino acids. Trimming took off 5 bases at V and 2 bases at J, with 13 bases between the two ends. The CDR3 protein is CASSNQAGTYEQYF. The CDR3 nucleotides read TGTGCCAGCAGTAACCAAGCAGGGACCTACGAGCAGTACTTC.

Comment on this clone: An end of the junction does not agree with germline; a read error may underlie this. The V and J genes are TRBV7-7 and TRBJ2-3; 9 bases agree with TRBD2. Germline V CDR1 and CDR2: SSHAT, FNYEAQ (reference sequence). CDR3 length: 15 residues. The CDR3 spells CASSLGRSGGDTQYF. For the CDR3, the DNA is TGTGCTAGCAGCTTGGGGCGTAGCGGGGGAGATACGCAGTATTTT.

The chain combines TRBV4-1 with TRBJ2-1; no clear D gene. The V gene's germline CDR1 is MGHRA and CDR2 YSYEKL. Trimming stripped 4 bases from V and 5 bases from J, with 15 bases between. The CDR3 covers 15 residues. CDR3 DNA: TGCGCCAGCAGCCGAACCACTGAGTTGAACAATGAGCAGTTCTTC. Translating gives CASSRTTELNNEQFF.

The chain couples TRBV10-3 to TRBJ1-1, with 8 bases identical to TRBD1. Trimming took 3 bases from V and 9 from J; bases not matched to a gene: 9. The CDR3 runs to 14 residues. Germline V gives CDR1 ENHRY, CDR2 SYGVKD. The CDR3 is CAISEGQGLDKAFF. The CDR3 nucleotides read TGTGCCATCAGTGAAGGACAGGGTTTGGATAAAGCTTTCTTT.

The V and J genes are TRBV27 and TRBJ1-5, with unresolved D. Germline V gene lookup returns CDR1 MNHEY and CDR2 SMNVEV (reference sequence). This CDR3 has 13 residues. V gave up 4 bases and J gave up 1 base, with 5 bases separating them. The CDR3 sequence is CASSSQSNQPQHF. In DNA form, the CDR3 reads TGTGCCAGCAGTTCCCAGAGCAATCAGCCCCAGCATTTT.

This clone appeared once. The V gene is TRBV28, the J gene TRBJ2-4, with D perhaps matching TRBD2 (6 bases). Germline assignment: CDR1 MDHEN and CDR2 SYDVKM. The ends were cut back, 6 bases at V and 7 bases at J, with 13 bases in the middle. CDR3 size: 13 residues. Here the CDR3 reads CASRPTGGNIQYF. Here the CDR3 DNA reads TGTGCCAGCAGACCGACCGGAGGGAACATTCAGTACTTC.

The rearrangement joins TRBV28 to TRBJ1-6; TRBD1 is a possible D gene (5 bases). V was clipped by 7 bases and J by 8 bases, with 9 bases between them. The CDR3 has 12 residues. Germline V gives CDR1 MDHEN, CDR2 SYDVKM. This CDR3 reads CASTWGDSPLHF. The CDR3 nucleotides read TGTGCCAGCACCTGGGGGGATTCACCCCTCCACTTT.

The V gene is TRBV9, the J gene TRBJ2-5; D perhaps matches TRBD1 (5 bases). CDR1 and CDR2 (germline): SGDLS, YYNGEE. CDR3 size: 13 residues. V shed 4 bases and J shed 5 bases, with 12 bases lying between them. Here the CDR3 reads CASSPDTLETQYF. CDR3 DNA: TGTGCCAGCAGCCCGGACACTCTTGAGACCCAGTACTTC.

The chain has TRBV10-3 and TRBJ2-7; TRBD2 matches at 7 bases. This CDR3 comprises 14 residues. The trim removed 6 bases at V and 4 bases at J, leaving 9 bases unmatched. Germline-derived CDR1 and CDR2 are ENHRY and SYGVKD. The CDR3 sequence is CAIRGSGVGYEQYV. The CDR3 coding sequence is TGTGCCATCAGGGGGAGCGGGGTCGGATACGAGCAGTACGTC.

This chain connects TRBV4-2 to TRBJ2-5; 12 nucleotides align to TRBD2. The J segment lost 1 base and the V segment lost 5 bases, leaving 5 bases of the junction unmatched. Looked up from germline, CDR1 is LGHNA and CDR2 is YNFKEQ. This CDR3 has 16 residues. The CDR3 DNA reads as TGTGCCAGCAGCTCGGGACTAGCGGGCACCCAAGAGACCCAGTACTTC. As protein: CASSSGLAGTQETQYF.

The rearrangement uses TRBV30 and TRBJ1-4; 11 bases agree with TRBD1. This CDR3 region has 18 residues. The junction had 14 bases not matched to a gene; V was cut back by 0 bases and J by 8 bases. Per the germline V gene, CDR1 is GTSNPN and CDR2 is SVGIG (reference sequence). CDR3 region: CAWSVWTGGAWRREKLFF. The DNA of the CDR3 is TGTGCCTGGAGTGTATGGACAGGGGGCGCGTGGAGGAGAGAAAAACTGTTTTTT.

The chain links TRBV30 to TRBJ1-5; D is ambiguous. Per the germline V gene, CDR1 is GTSNPN and CDR2 is SVGIG (reference sequence). CDR3 length: 15 residues. V dropped 0 bases and J dropped 1 base, with 10 bases sitting between them. The CDR3 DNA reads TGTGCCTGGAGTGTAGGTCAGGCAAGCAATCAGCCCCAGCATTTT. Translating gives CAWSVGQASNQPQHF.

The gene calls are TRBV27 and TRBJ2-1, with D perhaps TRBD2 (6 bases). Germline-derived CDR1 and CDR2 are MNHEY and SMNVEV (reference sequence). CDR3 size: 14 residues. The V end lost 3 bases, the J end lost 7 bases, and 13 bases lay between the germline ends. The DNA of the CDR3 is TGTGCCAGCAGTTTCGGAGGGATTGGGAATGAGCAGTTCTTC. It encodes CASSFGGIGNEQFF.

The rearrangement joins TRBV7-6 to TRBJ2-3; possible D gene TRBD1, 5 bases. From germline, CDR1 is SGHVS and CDR2 FNYEAQ. V was shortened by 0 bases and J by 6 bases, with 22 bases between the two germline ends. This CDR3 has 18 amino acids. The DNA for the CDR3 is TGTGCCAGCAGCTTAGCGGCGTCAGGACACGGCGCACTTGATACGCAGTATTTT. This translates into CASSLAASGHGALDTQYF. Based on the CDR3 plus reference TRBV7-6 and TRBJ2-3, the full variable domain is GAGVSQSPRYKVTKRGQDVALRCDPISGHVSLYWYRQALGQGPEFLTYFNYEAQQDKSGLPNDRFSAERPEGSISTLTIQRTEQRDSAMYRCASSLAASGHGALDTQYFGPGTRLTVL.

This sequence joins TRBV7-9 and TRBJ2-2; D might be TRBD2 (5 bases). The CDR3 runs 16 residues. The germline V gene has CDR1 SEHNR and CDR2 FQNEAQ (reference sequence). Trimming removed 0 bases from V and 8 bases from J, with 16 bases in between. DNA for the CDR3: TGTGCCAGCAGCTTAGCGTTCGACTACTTGAGGGGGGAGCTGTTTTTT. It specifies CASSLAFDYLRGELFF.

The chain joins TRBV18 to TRBJ2-7, with TRBD2 matching 7 bases. Trimming cost V 4 bases and J 7 bases; bases outside gene matches: 10. Germline assignment: CDR1 KGHSH and CDR2 LQKENI. This CDR3 contains 14 residues. The CDR3 loop is CASSLTSRVGEQYF. The CDR3 nucleotides are TGTGCCAGCTCACTGACTAGCAGGGTGGGGGAGCAGTACTTC.

The chain recombines TRBV5-1 with TRBJ1-1; possibly TRBD1 for D (6 bases). The CDR3 spans 13 residues. The V gene's germline CDR1 is SGHRS and CDR2 YFSETQ. Trimming took off 4 bases at V and 1 base at J, with 8 bases between the two ends. CDR3 DNA: TGCGCCAGCAGCAAACAGGGGAACACTGAAGCTTTCTTT. It yields the protein CASSKQGNTEAFF.

The chain has TRBV7-8 and TRBJ2-7; the match to TRBD2 covers 9 bases. Trimming removed 3 bases from V and 6 bases from J; junction bases left unmatched: 6. The length of the CDR3 is 14 residues. From germline, CDR1 is SGHVS and CDR2 FQNEAQ. CDR3 residues: CASSFTGTSFEQYF. For the CDR3, the DNA is TGTGCCAGCAGCTTCACCGGGACTAGCTTCGAGCAGTACTTC.

V gene TRBV19 combines with J gene TRBJ2-1; 9 bases match TRBD2. This CDR3 is built from 16 residues. The V segment lost 6 bases and the J segment 4 bases; nucleotides outside the gene matches: 10. Germline V gives CDR1 LNHDA, CDR2 SQIVND (reference sequence). The CDR3 here is CASRGGAGGPYNEQFF. CDR3 DNA sequence: TGTGCCAGTAGGGGGGGCGCGGGGGGGCCTTACAATGAGCAGTTCTTC.